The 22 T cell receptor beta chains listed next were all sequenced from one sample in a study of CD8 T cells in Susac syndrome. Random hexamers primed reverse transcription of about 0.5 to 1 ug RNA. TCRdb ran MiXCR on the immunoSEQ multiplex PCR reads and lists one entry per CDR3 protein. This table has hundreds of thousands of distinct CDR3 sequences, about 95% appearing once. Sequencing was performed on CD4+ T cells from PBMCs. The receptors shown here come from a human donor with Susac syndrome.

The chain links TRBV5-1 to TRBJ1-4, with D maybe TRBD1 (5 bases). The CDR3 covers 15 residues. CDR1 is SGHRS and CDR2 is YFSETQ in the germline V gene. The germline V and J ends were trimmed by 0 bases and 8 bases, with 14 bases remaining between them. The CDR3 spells CASSLAVSGREKLFF. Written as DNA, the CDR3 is TGCGCCAGCAGCTTGGCCGTTTCAGGGCGGGAAAAACTGTTTTTT.

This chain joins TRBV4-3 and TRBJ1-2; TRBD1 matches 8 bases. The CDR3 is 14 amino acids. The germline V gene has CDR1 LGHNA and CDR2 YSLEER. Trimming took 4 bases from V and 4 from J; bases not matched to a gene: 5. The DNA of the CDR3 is TGCGCCAGCAGCCCGTCGGACAGGGCCTATGGCTACACCTTC. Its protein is CASSPSDRAYGYTF.

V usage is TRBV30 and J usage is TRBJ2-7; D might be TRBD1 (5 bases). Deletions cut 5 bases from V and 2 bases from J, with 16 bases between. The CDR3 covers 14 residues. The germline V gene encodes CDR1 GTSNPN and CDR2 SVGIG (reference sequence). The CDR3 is CAWRSSTVTYEQYF. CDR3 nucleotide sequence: TGTGCCTGGCGATCATCGACAGTAACCTACGAGCAGTACTTC. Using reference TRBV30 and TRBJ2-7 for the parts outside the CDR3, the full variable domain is SQTIHQWPATLVQPVGSPLSLECTVEGTSNPNLYWYRQAAGRGLQLLFYSVGIGQISSEVPQNLSASRPQDRQFILSSKKLLLSDSGFYLCAWRSSTVTYEQYFGPGTRLTVT.

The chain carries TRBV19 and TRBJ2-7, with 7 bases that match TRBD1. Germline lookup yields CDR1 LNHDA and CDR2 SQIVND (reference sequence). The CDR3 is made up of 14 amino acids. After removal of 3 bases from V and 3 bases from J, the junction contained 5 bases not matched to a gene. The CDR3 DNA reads TGTGCCAGTAGTATTTTGGCAGGGGGCTACGAGCAGTACTTC. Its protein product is CASSILAGGYEQYF.

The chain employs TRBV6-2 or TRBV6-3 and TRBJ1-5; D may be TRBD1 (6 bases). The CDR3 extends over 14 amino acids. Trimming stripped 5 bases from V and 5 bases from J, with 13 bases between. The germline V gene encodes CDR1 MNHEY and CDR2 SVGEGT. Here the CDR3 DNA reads TGTGCCAGCAGTCAACAGGGTTGGGATCAGCCCCAGCATTTT. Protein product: CASSQQGWDQPQHF.

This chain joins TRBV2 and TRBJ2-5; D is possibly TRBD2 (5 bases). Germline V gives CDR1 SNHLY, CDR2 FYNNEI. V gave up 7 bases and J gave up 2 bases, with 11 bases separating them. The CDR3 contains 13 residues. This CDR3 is CASNFGVQETQYF. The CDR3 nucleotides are TGTGCCAGCAATTTCGGGGTACAAGAGACCCAGTACTTC.

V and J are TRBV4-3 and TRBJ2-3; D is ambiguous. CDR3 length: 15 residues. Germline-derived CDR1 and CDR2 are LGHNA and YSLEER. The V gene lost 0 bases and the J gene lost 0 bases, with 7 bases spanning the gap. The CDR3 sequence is CASSQDRMSTDTQYF. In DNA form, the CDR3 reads TGCGCCAGCAGCCAAGACAGGATGAGCACAGATACGCAGTATTTT.

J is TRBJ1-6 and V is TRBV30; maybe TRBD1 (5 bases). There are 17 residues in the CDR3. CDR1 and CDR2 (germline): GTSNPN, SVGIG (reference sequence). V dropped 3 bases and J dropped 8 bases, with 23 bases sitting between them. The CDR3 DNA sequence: TGTGCCTGGAGCGCCACTTCTCCGGGACGGTCCTATTCACCCCTCCACTTT. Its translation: CAWSATSPGRSYSPLHF.

CDR3 loop: CASSRTAETQYF. CDR3 nucleotide sequence: TGTGCCAGCAGCCGGACAGCGGAGACCCAGTACTTC. The V call is TRBV14, the J call TRBJ2-5, with D possibly TRBD1 on 6 matching bases. The germline V and J ends were trimmed by 4 bases and 5 bases, with 8 bases remaining between them. CDR1 is SGHDN and CDR2 is FVKESK in the germline V gene. The CDR3 sequence is 12 residues long.

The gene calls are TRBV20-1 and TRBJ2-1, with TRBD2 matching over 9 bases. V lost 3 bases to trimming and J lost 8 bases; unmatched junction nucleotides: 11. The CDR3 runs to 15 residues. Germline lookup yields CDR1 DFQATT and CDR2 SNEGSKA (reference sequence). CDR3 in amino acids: CSASGAGGGVHEQFF. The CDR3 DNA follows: TGCAGTGCTAGTGGGGCCGGCGGGGGGGTTCATGAGCAGTTCTTC.

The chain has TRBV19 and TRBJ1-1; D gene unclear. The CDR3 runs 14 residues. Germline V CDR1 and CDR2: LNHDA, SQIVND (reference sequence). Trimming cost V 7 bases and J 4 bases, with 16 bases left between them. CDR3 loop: CASNIGRRFTEAFF. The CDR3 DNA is TGTGCCAGTAACATAGGACGGAGGTTCACTGAAGCTTTCTTT.

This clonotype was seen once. CDR3 in DNA: TGTGCCTGGAGTGTACGTAGTAGGGGCGAAGCTTTCTTT. This codes for CAWSVRSRGEAFF. The J gene is TRBJ1-1, the V gene TRBV30, with D perhaps TRBD1 (5 bases). The CDR3 extends over 13 amino acids. The V gene lost 0 bases and the J gene lost 8 bases, with 13 bases spanning the gap. Germline assignment: CDR1 GTSNPN and CDR2 SVGIG (reference sequence).

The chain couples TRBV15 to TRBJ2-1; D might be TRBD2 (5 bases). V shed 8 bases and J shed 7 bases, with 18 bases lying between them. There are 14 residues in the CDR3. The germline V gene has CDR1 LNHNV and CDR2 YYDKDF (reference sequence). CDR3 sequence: CATQSTRLGNEQFF. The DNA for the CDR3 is TGTGCCACCCAAAGTACTAGGCTGGGGAATGAGCAGTTCTTC.

CDR3 nucleotide sequence: TGTGCCAGCAGCTCACAGGGGGCGAAAAATCAGCCCCAGCATTTT. The encoded protein is CASSSQGAKNQPQHF. The chain joins TRBV11-2 to TRBJ1-5; 9 bases are a match to TRBD1. This CDR3 is 15 amino acids long. CDR1 and CDR2 (germline): SGHAT, FQNNGV. With 4 bases clipped from V and 4 bases from J, the junction kept 5 bases outside the gene matches. The full variable domain, its missing parts supplied by reference TRBV11-2 and TRBJ1-5, is EAGVAQSPRYKIIEKRQSVAFWCNPISGHATLYWYQQILGQGPKLLIQFQNNGVVDDSQLPKDRFSAERLKGVDSTLKIQPAKLEDSAVYLCASSSQGAKNQPQHFGDGTRLSIL.

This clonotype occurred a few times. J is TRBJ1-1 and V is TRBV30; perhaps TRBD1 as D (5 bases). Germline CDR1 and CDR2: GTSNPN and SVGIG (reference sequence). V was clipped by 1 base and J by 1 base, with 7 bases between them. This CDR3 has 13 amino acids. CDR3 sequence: CAWSGQGNTEAFF. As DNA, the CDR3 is TGTGCCTGGAGTGGTCAGGGGAACACTGAAGCTTTCTTT.

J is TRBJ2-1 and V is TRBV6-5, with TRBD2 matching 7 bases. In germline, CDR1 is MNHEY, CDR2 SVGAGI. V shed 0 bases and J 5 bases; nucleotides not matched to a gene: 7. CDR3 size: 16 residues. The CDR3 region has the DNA TGTGCCAGCAGTTACTCTGGCGGGGGAGAACACAATGAGCAGTTCTTC. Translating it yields CASSYSGGGEHNEQFF.

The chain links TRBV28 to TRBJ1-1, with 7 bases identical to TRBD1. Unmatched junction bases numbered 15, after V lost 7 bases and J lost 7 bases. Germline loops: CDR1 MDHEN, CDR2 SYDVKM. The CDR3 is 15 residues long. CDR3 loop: CASIVTGLRVVEAFF. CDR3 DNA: TGTGCCAGCATCGTGACAGGGCTTAGAGTGGTTGAAGCTTTCTTT.

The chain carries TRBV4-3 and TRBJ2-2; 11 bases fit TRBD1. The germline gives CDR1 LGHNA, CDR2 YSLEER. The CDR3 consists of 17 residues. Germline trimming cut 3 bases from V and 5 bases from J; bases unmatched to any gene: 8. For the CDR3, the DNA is TGCGCCAGCAGCCATAGGGGGACAGGGGGTCGTACCGGGGAGCTGTTTTTT. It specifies CASSHRGTGGRTGELFF.

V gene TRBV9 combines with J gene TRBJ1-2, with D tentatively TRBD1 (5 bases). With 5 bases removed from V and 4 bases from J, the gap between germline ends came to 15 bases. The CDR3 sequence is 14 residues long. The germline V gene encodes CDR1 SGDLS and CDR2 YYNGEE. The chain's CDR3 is CASRPQGTLYGYTF. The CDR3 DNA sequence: TGTGCCAGCAGACCCCAGGGTACCCTCTATGGCTACACCTTC.

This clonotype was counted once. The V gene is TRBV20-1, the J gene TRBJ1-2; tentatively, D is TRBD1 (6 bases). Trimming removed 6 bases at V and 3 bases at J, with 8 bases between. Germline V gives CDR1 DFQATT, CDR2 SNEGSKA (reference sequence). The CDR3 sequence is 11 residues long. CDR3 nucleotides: TGCAGTGCCGAGGGGGACTATGGCTACACCTTC. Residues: CSAEGDYGYTF.

In DNA form, the CDR3 reads TGTGCCAGCAGGCGGACCGGGCCAGGGCTAGATGGCTACACCTTC. It encodes CASRRTGPGLDGYTF. The chain employs TRBV4-2 and TRBJ1-2, with D possibly matching TRBD1 (5 bases). From germline, CDR1 is LGHNA and CDR2 YNFKEQ. V was clipped by 6 bases and J by 6 bases, with 20 bases between them. The CDR3 covers 15 residues.

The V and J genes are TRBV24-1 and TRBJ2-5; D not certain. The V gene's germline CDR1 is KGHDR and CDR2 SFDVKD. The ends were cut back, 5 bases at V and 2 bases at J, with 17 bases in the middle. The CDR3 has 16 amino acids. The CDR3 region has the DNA TGTGCCACCAGTGGTCACGGACGGCTGGGGCAAGAGACCCAGTACTTC. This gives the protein CATSGHGRLGQETQYF.